The entry that follows covers one T cell receptor beta chain sequence. This receptor's antigen is unknown. No clone much larger than this one lies a single base away; base qualities are absent. The source of the sample is a study of CD8 T cells in Susac syndrome (dated by TCRdb to the late 2010s). Some background on the complete study: Of the Susac syndrome patients who were sequenced, under ten were in clinical remission while about six had clinically active disease. The study used repertoire sequencing to test whether antigen drove CD8+ T cell activation and differentiation in Susac syndrome. Susac syndrome patients were therapy-naive, on corticosteroids (some also receiving IVIg), or on IVIg alone at blood withdrawal. What the research found in general, with its limitations: The CD4+ T cell repertoire of patients with Susac syndrome showed no detectable clonal expansion. The study acknowledged that relatively few individuals were included in the TCR sequencing and HLA analysis.

RNA was extracted using the RNeasy kit, and roughly 0.5 to 1 microgram was reverse transcribed with random hexamers. The immunoSEQ multiplex PCR assay, covering 54 Vbeta and 13 Jbeta segments, was used to amplify TCR beta CDR3 regions. PCR amplification bias was corrected using a synthetic template baseline for primer optimization and computational correction. Regarding the original processing steps: Only productive sequences were kept, with reads annotated to V, D and J genes according to IMGT and analyzed in immunoSEQ Analyzer. Clonality was calculated as one minus the Shannon entropy normalized by log2 of the number of productive unique sequences. For each patient and control, public and private clones were evaluated within the 100 most prevalent clones. Susac-specific clones were defined as absent from healthy and MS cohorts, 1052 published viral clones and other ImmuneACCESS disease sequences. In-frame beta chains were kept once TCRdb had trimmed the public reads at Q25 with fastp and called clones with MiXCR. Each entry is one CDR3 protein sequence, shown with its most common DNA and genes. Here the V and J calls rest on TCRdb's processing, not on the authors' analysis. This sample lists tens of thousands of distinct CDR3 sequences; around 93% were detected once. The ten largest clones represent around 0.15% of the sample.

A distance of 17 bases separates the germline ends of V and J, which lose 6 bases and 0 bases respectively. The CDR3 measures 15 amino acids from cysteine to phenylalanine. This entry keeps only the CDR3 DNA: 45 bases, framed from base 1. According to the germline V gene (reference sequence), CDR1 reads DFQATT and CDR2 reads SNEGSKA. Peripheral blood CD8+ and CD4+ T cells from healthy donors, Susac syndrome patients and multiple sclerosis patients were profiled using high-throughput TCR beta sequencing. Susac syndrome patients met recently defined diagnostic criteria for definite or probable disease. Bulk CD8+ and CD4+ T cells were purified magnetically by negative isolation, whereas CD8+ TEMRA cells were enriched by FACS. Blood was drawn into EDTA tubes, processed within 24 hours, and PBMCs were isolated by density gradient centrifugation. PBMCs intended for TCR sequencing were cryopreserved in liquid nitrogen and were subsequently thawed in a 37 degrees C water bath. A purity of at least 90% was achieved for sorted or isolated CD4+, CD8+ and CD8+ TEMRA cells.

The source is a human donor with Susac syndrome. The rearranged chain carries TRBV20-1 and TRBJ1-1, with a tentative D gene TRBD1 over 6 matching bases. Sequenced material: CD4+ T cells from PBMCs. The nucleotide sequence is TGCAGTGCCCGTGGGGGTCAGGGGCTGAACACTGAAGCTTTCTTT. Translated, it reads CSARGGQGLNTEAFF.